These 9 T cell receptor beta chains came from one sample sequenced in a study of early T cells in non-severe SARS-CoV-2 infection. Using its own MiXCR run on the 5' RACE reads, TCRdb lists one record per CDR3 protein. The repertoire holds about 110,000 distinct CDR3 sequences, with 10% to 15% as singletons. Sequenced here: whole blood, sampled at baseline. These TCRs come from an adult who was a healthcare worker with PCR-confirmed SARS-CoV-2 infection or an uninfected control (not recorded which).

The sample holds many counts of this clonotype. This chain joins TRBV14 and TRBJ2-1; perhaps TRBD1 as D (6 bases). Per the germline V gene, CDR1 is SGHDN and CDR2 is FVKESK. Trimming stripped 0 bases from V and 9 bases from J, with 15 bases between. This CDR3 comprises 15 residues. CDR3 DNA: TGTGCCAGCAGCCAAGATTCGGCCAGGGGTCGTGAGCAGTTCTTC. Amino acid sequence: CASSQDSARGREQFF.

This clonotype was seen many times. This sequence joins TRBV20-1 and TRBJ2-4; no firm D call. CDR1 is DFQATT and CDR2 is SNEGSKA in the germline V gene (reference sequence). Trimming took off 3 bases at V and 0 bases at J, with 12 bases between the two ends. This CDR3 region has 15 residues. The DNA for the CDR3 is TGCAGTGCTAGGGAGCCTCTCGGAGCCAAAAACATTCAGTACTTC. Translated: CSAREPLGAKNIQYF.

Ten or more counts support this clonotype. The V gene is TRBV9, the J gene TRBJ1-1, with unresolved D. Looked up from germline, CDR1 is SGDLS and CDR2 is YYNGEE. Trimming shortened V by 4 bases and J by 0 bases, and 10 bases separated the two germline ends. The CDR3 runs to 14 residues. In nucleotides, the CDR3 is TGTGCCAGCAGCCCCTCTATCATGAACACTGAAGCTTTCTTT. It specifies CASSPSIMNTEAFF.

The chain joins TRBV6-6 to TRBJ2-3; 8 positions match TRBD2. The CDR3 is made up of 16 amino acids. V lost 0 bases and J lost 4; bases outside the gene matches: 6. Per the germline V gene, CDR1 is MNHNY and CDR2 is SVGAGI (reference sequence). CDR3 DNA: TGTGCCAGCAGTTACTCGAGATTAGCGGGACCAGATACGCAGTATTTT. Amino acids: CASSYSRLAGPDTQYF.

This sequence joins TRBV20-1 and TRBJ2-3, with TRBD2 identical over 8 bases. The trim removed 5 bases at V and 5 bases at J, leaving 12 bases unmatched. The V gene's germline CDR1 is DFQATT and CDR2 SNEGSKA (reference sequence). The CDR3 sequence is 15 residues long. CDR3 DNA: TGCAGTGCTCCTCTGGACGGGAGGGCCGGAGATACGCAGTATTTT. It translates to CSAPLDGRAGDTQYF.

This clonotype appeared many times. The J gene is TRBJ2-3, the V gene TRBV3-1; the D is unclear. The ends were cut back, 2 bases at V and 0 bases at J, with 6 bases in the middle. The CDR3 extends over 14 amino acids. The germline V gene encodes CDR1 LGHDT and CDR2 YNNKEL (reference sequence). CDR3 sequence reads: CASSQLASTDTQYF. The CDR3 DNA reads TGTGCCAGCAGCCAACTGGCTAGCACAGATACGCAGTATTTT.

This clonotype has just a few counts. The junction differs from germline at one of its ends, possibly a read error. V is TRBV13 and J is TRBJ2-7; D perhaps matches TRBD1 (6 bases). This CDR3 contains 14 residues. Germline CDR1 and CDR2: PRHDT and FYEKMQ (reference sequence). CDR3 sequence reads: CASSLGQTTYEQYF. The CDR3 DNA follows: TGTGCCAGCAGTTTAGGACAGACCACCTACGAGCAGTACTTC. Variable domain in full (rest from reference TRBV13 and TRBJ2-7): AAGVIQSPRHLIKEKRETATLKCYPIPRHDTVYWYQQGPGQDPQFLISFYEKMQSDKGSIPDRFSAQQFSDYHSELNMSSLELGDSALYFCASSLGQTTYEQYFGPGTRLTVT.

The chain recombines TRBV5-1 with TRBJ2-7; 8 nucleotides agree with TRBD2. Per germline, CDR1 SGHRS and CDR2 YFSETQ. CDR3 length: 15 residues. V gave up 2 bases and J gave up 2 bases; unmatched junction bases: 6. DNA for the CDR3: TGCGCCAGCAGCTTACTCGGTAGCGGGGCCTACGAGCAGTACTTC. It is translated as CASSLLGSGAYEQYF.

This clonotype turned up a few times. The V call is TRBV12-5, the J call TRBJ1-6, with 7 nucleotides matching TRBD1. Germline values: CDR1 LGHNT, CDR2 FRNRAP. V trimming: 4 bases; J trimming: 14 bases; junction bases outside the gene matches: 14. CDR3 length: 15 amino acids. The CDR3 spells CASGSRTGPFWTLHF. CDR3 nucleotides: TGTGCTAGTGGTTCCCGGACAGGACCCTTTTGGACCCTCCACTTT.